The rows below give T cell receptor beta chains drawn from one sample of a study of T cell repertoires in cytomegalovirus infection. The antigens for these receptors are not known. TCRdb re-called the reads with MiXCR, one entry per CDR3 protein. The data show tens of thousands of distinct CDR3 sequences, 20% to 25% seen once. Specimen: CD8+ T cells from cultured PBMCs, collected from culture after CMV antigen stimulation. All receptors derive from a human donor in good health (CMV status not recorded). Some clones in this sample may be carry-over from other donors' samples. Both conserved end residues are part of each CDR3.

j_call: TRBJ1-5
v_call: TRBV28
cdr3_aa: CASSRRLESNQPQHF

j_call: TRBJ2-1
v_call: TRBV19
cdr3_aa: CASTIDPSSYNEQFF

j_call: TRBJ1-5
v_call: TRBV27
cdr3_aa: CASSLGSNQPQHF

j_call: TRBJ2-1
v_call: TRBV11-3
cdr3_aa: CASSSGVGGTYNEQFF

j_call: TRBJ2-1
v_call: TRBV20-1
cdr3_aa: CSAAPGTLNEQFF

j_call: TRBJ1-1
v_call: TRBV11-2
cdr3_aa: CASSTWDTNTEAFF

j_call: TRBJ2-1
v_call: TRBV2
cdr3_aa: CASSQTAVDHEQFF

j_call: TRBJ2-1
v_call: TRBV7-6
cdr3_aa: CASSLRGDRVYNEQFF

j_call: TRBJ1-5
v_call: TRBV6-5
cdr3_aa: CASGLAPDQPQHF

j_call: TRBJ1-2
v_call: TRBV7-9
cdr3_aa: CASSSPGRANYGYTF

j_call: TRBJ2-1
v_call: TRBV4-3
cdr3_aa: CASSPGAGRSSYNEQFF

j_call: TRBJ1-1
v_call: TRBV7-6
cdr3_aa: CASSPQRWTEAFF

j_call: TRBJ2-2
v_call: TRBV18
cdr3_aa: CASSTYRETGELFF

j_call: TRBJ1-2
v_call: TRBV27
cdr3_aa: CASSPTDRDSYGYTF

j_call: TRBJ2-2
v_call: TRBV7-6
cdr3_aa: CASSVAYRELFF

j_call: TRBJ1-1
v_call: TRBV7-9
cdr3_aa: CASSLDEHRNTEAFF

j_call: TRBJ1-2
v_call: TRBV27
cdr3_aa: CASSLRDRGLDGYTF

j_call: TRBJ2-3
v_call: TRBV7-2
cdr3_aa: CASSPQASGGATDTQYF

j_call: TRBJ2-7
v_call: TRBV20-1
cdr3_aa: CSARDSGGVYEQYF

j_call: TRBJ2-3
v_call: TRBV12-3/TRBV12-4
cdr3_aa: CASSPGLDTQYF

j_call: TRBJ2-1
v_call: TRBV7-8
cdr3_aa: CASSLGQGANEQFF

j_call: TRBJ1-6
v_call: TRBV25-1
cdr3_aa: CASSAGSSSYNSPLHF

j_call: TRBJ1-1
v_call: TRBV6-1
cdr3_aa: CASRILQGVNTEAFF

j_call: TRBJ1-6
v_call: TRBV6-5
cdr3_aa: CASSYSRVSYNSPLHF

j_call: TRBJ2-3
v_call: TRBV4-2
cdr3_aa: CASSQGLSTTTDTQYF

j_call: TRBJ2-1
v_call: TRBV7-6
cdr3_aa: CASSLDQGSRNEQFF

j_call: TRBJ2-7
v_call: TRBV7-6
cdr3_aa: CASSLGGLVEYEQYF

j_call: TRBJ2-1
v_call: TRBV7-2
cdr3_aa: CASSLNRRTNEQFF

j_call: TRBJ2-3
v_call: TRBV6-2/TRBV6-3
cdr3_aa: CASIRGPYTDTQYF

j_call: TRBJ2-7
v_call: TRBV7-2
cdr3_aa: CASSLARGVHFYEQYF

j_call: TRBJ2-7
v_call: TRBV12-3/TRBV12-4
cdr3_aa: CASSPGTDPSYEQYF

j_call: TRBJ1-4
v_call: TRBV4-1
cdr3_aa: CASSQVGRFNEKLFF

j_call: TRBJ1-2
v_call: TRBV12-3/TRBV12-4
cdr3_aa: CASKGRNYGYTF

j_call: TRBJ2-7
v_call: TRBV20-1
cdr3_aa: CSARSAGWGAYEQYF

j_call: TRBJ1-5
v_call: TRBV12-3/TRBV12-4
cdr3_aa: CASSFSDYGSREQPQHF

j_call: TRBJ1-1
v_call: TRBV6-6
cdr3_aa: CASSYSSEAFF

j_call: TRBJ1-2
v_call: TRBV15
cdr3_aa: CATSSIHDRRYGYTF

j_call: TRBJ2-2
v_call: TRBV27
cdr3_aa: CASKRGGGQTGELFF

j_call: TRBJ1-2
v_call: TRBV7-3
cdr3_aa: CASSSQDSNYGYTF

j_call: TRBJ2-3
v_call: TRBV28
cdr3_aa: CASSLLLAGGPGTDTQYF

j_call: TRBJ1-3
v_call: TRBV27
cdr3_aa: CASSRGAKGNTIYF

j_call: TRBJ1-6
v_call: TRBV11-2
cdr3_aa: CASSLLSGRSYNSPLHF

j_call: TRBJ1-1
v_call: TRBV6-2/TRBV6-3
cdr3_aa: CTTTPGHPNTEAFF

j_call: TRBJ1-6
v_call: TRBV5-6
cdr3_aa: CASSSYRVGVQNSPLHF

j_call: TRBJ1-3
v_call: TRBV5-6
cdr3_aa: CASSWGDSSGNTIYF